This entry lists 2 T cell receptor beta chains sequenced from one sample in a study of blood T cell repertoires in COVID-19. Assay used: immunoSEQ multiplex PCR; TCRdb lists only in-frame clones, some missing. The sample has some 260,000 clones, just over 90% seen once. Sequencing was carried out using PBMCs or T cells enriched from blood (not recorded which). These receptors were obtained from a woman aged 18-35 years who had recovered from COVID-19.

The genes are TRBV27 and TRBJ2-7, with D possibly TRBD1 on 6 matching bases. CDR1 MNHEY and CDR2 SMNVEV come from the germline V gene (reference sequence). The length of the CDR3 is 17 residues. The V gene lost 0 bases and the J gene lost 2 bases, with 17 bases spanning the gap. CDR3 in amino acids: CASSLSVQGKGAYEQYF. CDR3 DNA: TGTGCCAGCAGTTTATCGGTACAAGGGAAGGGGGCCTACGAGCAGTACTTC.

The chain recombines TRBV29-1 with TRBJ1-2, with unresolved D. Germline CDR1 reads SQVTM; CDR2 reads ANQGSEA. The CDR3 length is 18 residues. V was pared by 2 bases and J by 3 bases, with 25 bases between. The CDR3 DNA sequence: TGCAGCGTTGAACTCGGAGGCAGCCGCCTAATTGCCTACTATGGCTACACCTTC. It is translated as CSVELGGSRLIAYYGYTF.